This T cell receptor beta chain was obtained from a study of beta chain features in type 1 diabetes (dated by TCRdb to 2016 to 2019). About the investigation overall: Mean age, gender distribution, total cell number and subset yield did not differ between patients and healthy donors. A total of roughly 100 million sorted cells were examined across all samples, and a strong correlation was observed between cell number per subset and RNA yield. The study compared TCRB repertoires of sorted circulating CD4+ T cell subsets between recently diagnosed type 1 diabetes patients and matched healthy donors. Regulatory and stem cell-like memory subsets were isolated from only 8 patients and roughly 8 healthy donors, whereas naive and central memory subsets came from all 30 or so donors.

This clone occurred a few times. The target of this receptor is not known. Base quality data are lacking; no much larger clone is found one base away. The entire amount of isolated RNA was reverse transcribed using the High Capacity cDNA Reverse Transcription Kit, so the sequenced TCRB transcripts were expressed ones. Deep immunoSEQ sequencing was applied to naive, central memory and regulatory T cell samples, giving an average of approximately 4 million total reads per sample. After sorted cells were lysed in RLT buffer, RNA was extracted with DNase-treated RNeasy Micro or Mini kits, with the choice depending on cell number. To prevent cross-contamination, each cell subset was processed individually, whereas patient and healthy donor samples were processed jointly. The immunoSEQ multiplex PCR was used to amplify TCRB sequences from cDNA, yielding 87-bp fragments that span the CDR3 region. Sequencing of the amplicons was done on the Illumina HiSeq platform. Per the original workflow: Synthetic template baselines were used to correct PCR bias computationally, reads within Hamming distance 2 were collapsed, and singletons that could not be merged were discarded. By aligning reads against IMGT, V, D and J genes, CDR3 length, and insertions or deletions at six rearrangement sites were assigned. Within each subset, clonotype counts were normalized to sorted cell number, after which true diversity and Gini coefficients were computed with the tcR R package. Repertoire sharing was quantified using the overlap coefficient calculated on TCRB nucleotide sequences. Out-of-frame TCRB sequences from naive cells were analyzed to stand in for the pre-selection repertoire. What TCRdb holds here is the immuneACCESS table cut down to in-frame rearrangements. Part of the clones is not present; checked against another copy, under half of the missing clones reflect an unresolved V gene, and the others are unexplained. V and J calls and clone size are as listed in that table; D and trimming were resolved from the DNA. This sample is represented by about 360,000 clones; roughly an eighth of them were singletons. The leading ten clones occupy 0.017% of the sample.

Including the terminal cysteine and phenylalanine, the CDR3 comprises 14 residues. Just CDR3 DNA is preserved here, 42 bases in frame from base 1. The germline V gene (reference sequence) yields GTSNPN for CDR1 and SVGIG for CDR2. V lost 3 bases and J lost 9 bases, and the count of bases not matched to a germline gene is 7. The investigation overall reported the following: Patients with type 1 diabetes made fewer insertions and deleted more nucleotides at VDJ recombination sites, implying thymic rearrangement abnormalities. Sequencing cDNA rather than genomic DNA could over-represent highly expressing activated cells, although activation and CD3 levels did not differ between groups. HLA sub-analyses involved small numbers of individuals, so any influence of HLA type on TCRB rearrangement remained unresolved. Type 1 diabetes patients showed a moderate but significant shortening of TCRB CDR3 length in all four CD4+ subsets. PCR might favor shorter templates, but patient and control samples were amplified and corrected together, so any skew would affect both groups equally. The naive, central memory and regulatory TCRB repertoires appeared to resemble one another more closely among patients than among healthy donors.

A single peripheral blood draw of about 116 mL on average was collected from each donor into heparinised tubes. Using a panel that included CD45RO, CCR7, CD25, CD127, CD95 and CD27, naive, central memory, regulatory and stem cell-like memory CD4+ T cells were sorted on a BD FACSAria II. Every sorted population had a purity above 98%. Right away, PBMCs were isolated by Lymphoprep density gradient centrifugation and were stained directly, with no culture step. So that batch effects would be minimized, each experiment stained and sorted samples in pairs, pairing one healthy donor with one patient. The sequenced sample was naive CD4+ T cells from blood. What the cell subset or site label conveys for this sample: true naive CD4+ T cells. The rearranged chain carries TRBV30 and TRBJ2-1, and 11 junction bases match TRBD1. The clonotype comes from a young man in good health. The nucleotide sequence is TGTGCCTGGAGCTCGGACAGGGGGCAGGGTGAGCAGTTCTTC. Its amino acids are CAWSSDRGQGEQFF.